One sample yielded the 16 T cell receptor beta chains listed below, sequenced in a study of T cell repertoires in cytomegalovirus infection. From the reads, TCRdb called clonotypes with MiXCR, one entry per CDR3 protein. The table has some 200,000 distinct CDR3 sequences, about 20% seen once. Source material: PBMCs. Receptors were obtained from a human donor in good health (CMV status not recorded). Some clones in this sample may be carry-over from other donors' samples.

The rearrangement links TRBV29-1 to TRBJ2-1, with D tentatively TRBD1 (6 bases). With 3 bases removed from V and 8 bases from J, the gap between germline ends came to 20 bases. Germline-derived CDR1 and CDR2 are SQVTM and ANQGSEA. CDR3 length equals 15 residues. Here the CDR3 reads CSVDPLQGPGDEQFF. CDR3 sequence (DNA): TGCAGCGTTGACCCCTTACAGGGACCGGGCGATGAGCAGTTCTTC.

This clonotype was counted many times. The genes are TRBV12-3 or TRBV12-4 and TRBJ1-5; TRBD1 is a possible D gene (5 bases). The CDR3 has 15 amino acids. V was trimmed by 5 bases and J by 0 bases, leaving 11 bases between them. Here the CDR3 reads CASSAGPYSNQPQHF. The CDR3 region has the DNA TGTGCCAGCAGTGCGGGGCCTTATAGCAATCAGCCCCAGCATTTT.

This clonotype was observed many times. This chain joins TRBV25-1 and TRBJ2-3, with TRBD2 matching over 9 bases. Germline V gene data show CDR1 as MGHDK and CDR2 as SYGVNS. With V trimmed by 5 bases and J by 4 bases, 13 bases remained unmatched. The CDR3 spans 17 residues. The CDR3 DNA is TGTGCCAGCAGTCCCAGCGCGGGGGGGGCGTATTCAGATACGCAGTATTTT. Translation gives CASSPSAGGAYSDTQYF.

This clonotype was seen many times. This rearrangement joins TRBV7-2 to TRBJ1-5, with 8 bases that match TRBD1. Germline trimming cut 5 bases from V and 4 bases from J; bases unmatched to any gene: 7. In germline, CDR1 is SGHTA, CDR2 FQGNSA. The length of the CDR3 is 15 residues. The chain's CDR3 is CASSTGQGGNQPQHF. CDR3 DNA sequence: TGTGCCAGCAGCACTGGACAGGGAGGGAATCAGCCCCAGCATTTT.

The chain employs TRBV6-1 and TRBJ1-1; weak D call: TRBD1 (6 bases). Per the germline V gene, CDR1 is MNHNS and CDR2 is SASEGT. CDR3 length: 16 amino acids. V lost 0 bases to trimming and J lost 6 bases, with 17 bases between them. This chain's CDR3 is CASSEAPSRGRAEAFF. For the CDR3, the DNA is TGTGCCAGCAGTGAAGCGCCAAGCAGGGGTCGGGCTGAAGCTTTCTTT.

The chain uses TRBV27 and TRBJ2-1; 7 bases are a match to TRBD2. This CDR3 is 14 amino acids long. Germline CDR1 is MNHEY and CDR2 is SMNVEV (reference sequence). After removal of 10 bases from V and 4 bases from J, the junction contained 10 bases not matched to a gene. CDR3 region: CATKDGRIYNEQFF. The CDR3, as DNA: TGTGCCACCAAAGACGGGAGGATTTACAATGAGCAGTTCTTC.

CDR3 DNA: TGTGCCAGCAGGCGCTATAGCGGGGGCACAGATACGCAGTATTTT. It codes for CASRRYSGGTDTQYF. The chain links TRBV6-6 to TRBJ2-3, with 8 nucleotides matching TRBD2. V lost 6 bases to trimming and J lost 1 base; unmatched junction nucleotides: 6. Germline loops: CDR1 MNHNY, CDR2 SVGAGI (reference sequence). The CDR3 consists of 15 residues.

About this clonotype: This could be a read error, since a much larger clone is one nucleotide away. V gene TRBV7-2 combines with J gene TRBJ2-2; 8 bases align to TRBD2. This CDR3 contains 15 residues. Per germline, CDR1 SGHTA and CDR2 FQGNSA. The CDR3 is CATSLAGFGAGELFF. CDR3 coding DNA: TGTGCCACCAGCTTAGCGGGATTCGGAGCCGGGGAGCTGTTTTTT.

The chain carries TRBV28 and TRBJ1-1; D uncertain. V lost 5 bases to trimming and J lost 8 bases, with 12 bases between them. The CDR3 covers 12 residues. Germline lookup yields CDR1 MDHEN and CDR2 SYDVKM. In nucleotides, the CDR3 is TGTGCCAGCAGTCTACCCCGGAAAGAAGCTTTCTTT. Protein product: CASSLPRKEAFF.

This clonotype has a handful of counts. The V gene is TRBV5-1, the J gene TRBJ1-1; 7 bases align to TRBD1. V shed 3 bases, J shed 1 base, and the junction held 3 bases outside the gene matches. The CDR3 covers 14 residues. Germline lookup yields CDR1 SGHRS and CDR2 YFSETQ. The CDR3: CASSWGTENTEAFF. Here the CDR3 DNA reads TGCGCCAGCAGCTGGGGGACAGAGAACACTGAAGCTTTCTTT.

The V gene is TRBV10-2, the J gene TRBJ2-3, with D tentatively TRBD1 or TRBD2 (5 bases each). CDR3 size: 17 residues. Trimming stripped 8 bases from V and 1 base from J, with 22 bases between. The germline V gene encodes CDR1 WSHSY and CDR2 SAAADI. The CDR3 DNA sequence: TGCGCCAGCGGAAAGGTTCGAGGGGTAATCGGCACAGATACGCAGTATTTT. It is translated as CASGKVRGVIGTDTQYF.

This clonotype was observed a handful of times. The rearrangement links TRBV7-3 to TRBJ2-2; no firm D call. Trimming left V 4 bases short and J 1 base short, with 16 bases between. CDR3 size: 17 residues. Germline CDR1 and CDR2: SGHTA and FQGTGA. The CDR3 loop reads CASSSRGVIENTGELFF. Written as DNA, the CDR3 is TGTGCCAGCAGCTCCCGTGGGGTTATTGAGAACACCGGGGAGCTGTTTTTT.

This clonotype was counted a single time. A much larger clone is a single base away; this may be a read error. Written as DNA, the CDR3 is TGTGCCAGCAGCTGGGACAGTCTGGTGGGTTCGGCTTCCTTT. It specifies CASSWDSLVGSASF. The chain has TRBV7-8 and TRBJ1-1, with TRBD1 identical over 7 bases. The CDR3 loop spans 14 amino acids. The germline V gene has CDR1 SGHVS and CDR2 FQNEAQ.

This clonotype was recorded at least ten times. CDR3 bases: TGTGCCAGCAGAGGACAGAATGGCCATCAGCCCCAGCATTTT. Translated, it gives CASRGQNGHQPQHF. The V call is TRBV12-3 or TRBV12-4, the J call TRBJ1-5, with D tentatively TRBD1 (6 bases). Trimming took off 6 bases at V and 5 bases at J, with 14 bases between the two ends. This CDR3 is 14 amino acids long.

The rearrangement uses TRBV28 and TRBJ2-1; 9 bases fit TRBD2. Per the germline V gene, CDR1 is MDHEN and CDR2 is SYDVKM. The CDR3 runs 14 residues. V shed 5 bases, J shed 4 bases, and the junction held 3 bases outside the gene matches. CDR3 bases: TGTGCCAGCAGTATAGCGGGGGCTTACAATGAGCAGTTCTTC. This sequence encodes CASSIAGAYNEQFF.

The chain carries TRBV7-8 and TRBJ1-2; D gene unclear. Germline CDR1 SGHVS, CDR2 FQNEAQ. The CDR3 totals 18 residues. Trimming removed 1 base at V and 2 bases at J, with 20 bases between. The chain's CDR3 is CASSLGTPWSENNYGYTF. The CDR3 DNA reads TGTGCCAGCAGCTTAGGGACCCCTTGGTCCGAAAACAACTATGGCTACACCTTC.